This T cell receptor beta chain was obtained from a study of PD-L1 blockade in urothelial cancer (dated by TCRdb to 2016 to 2017). Background on the whole study: All patients started therapy in about 2014 and received atezolizumab 1,200 mg intravenously every 3 weeks. About 85% of the roughly 30 patients were males with bladder-origin urothelial cancer, and about 65% of the roughly 30 reported a prior smoking history. Somatic, immune and clinical correlates of response to PD-L1 blockade with atezolizumab in urothelial cancer were the focus of an exploratory multi-omic analysis. Durable clinical benefit was achieved by nine patients but not by the remaining 20. An ECOG performance status of 0 or 1 was recorded for the patients, and 0 to 3 prior chemotherapy regimens had been received by the patients. A median of about 150,000 T cells and 80,000 or so unique TCRs was obtained from blood samples, and a median clonality of 0.080 was observed. Durable clinical benefit was defined as progression-free survival longer than 6 months, and TCR features were also tested against progression-free and overall survival. Under 30 patients had pretreatment blood TCR-seq, about 24 had at least one posttreatment blood collection, and about 24 had tumor TCR-seq. TCR sequencing covered pretreatment tumor samples and matched, serially collected peripheral blood taken before and after atezolizumab treatment. Blood samples were analyzed at 3 weeks after treatment start (second dose) and at 6 weeks after treatment start. In the same patients, pretreatment tumors underwent whole exome sequencing and RNA sequencing in addition to TCR sequencing. Broad study findings and their caveats: A pretreatment peripheral blood TCR clonality below the median was linked to improved progression-free and overall survival. Greater expansion of tumor-associated TCR clones in peripheral blood 3 weeks after the start of treatment was observed in patients with durable benefit (n of about 20, p = 0.022). Because the sample size was small (n ≈ 30) and many exploratory analyses were performed, the results are intended to be hypothesis-generating.

Sequences SGHVS (CDR1) and FQNEAQ (CDR2) are obtained from the germline V gene. Including the terminal cysteine and phenylalanine, the CDR3 comprises 11 residues. The sequence is cut down to CDR3 DNA, 33 bases in frame from base 1. The junction shows trimming of 4 bases on V and 11 bases on J, plus 11 bases between the germline ends. Turning to this clone: No antigen is known for it. No much larger clone is present one base from it, and per-base qualities are unavailable.

Synthetic TCR analog templates were spiked into each PCR to estimate absolute template abundance from read counts. The immunoSEQ assay was used to amplify TCRbeta CDR3 regions from genomic DNA with bias-controlled V and J gene primers. Rearranged TCRbeta segments were sequenced at approximately 20X coverage. The study's processing was this. Sequencing errors were corrected by clustering and CDR3s were annotated against IMGT to assign V, D and J genes. Downstream analyses used only productive TCRbeta rearrangements and left out out-of-frame or stop-codon sequences. To compute clonality, Shannon entropy was normalized by the log of the number of unique productive sequences and then subtracted from one. Clones differing between time points or between blood and tumor were identified by Fisher's exact test with Benjamini-Hochberg correction at adjusted p below 0.01. TCRdb carries this immuneACCESS record with in-frame sequences only. Its versions omit some clonotypes, under half of them owing to an unresolved V gene in the studies checked, with the rest unexplained. The V and J calls and the clone size are those of that table, but D and trimming were determined from the DNA. In this sample the table shows 40,000 to 50,000 clones, 70% to 90% of which occur a single time. More than 9% of the sample rests with the top ten.

In the paper's terms, the time point label means: peripheral blood 6 weeks after treatment start. The cohort included about 27 patients with locally advanced or metastatic urothelial carcinoma who were treated at Memorial Sloan Kettering on a trial protocol. Peripheral blood mononuclear cells were collected from each patient pretreatment and during treatment, giving between 1 and 8 total time points per patient. The Qiagen DNeasy Blood extraction kit was used to purify genomic DNA from total PBMCs and tumor samples. PBMCs were collected pretreatment and during treatment, and were isolated and stored as previously described.

The sequences come from PBMCs, collected around atezolizumab (anti-PD-L1) treatment. The receptor comes from a man aged 55 to 69 with urothelial cancer. The chain is assembled from TRBV7-8 and TRBJ1-2; a confident D gene designation cannot be given. In nucleotide form, the sequence is TGTGCCAGCAGCTCGTCGAGGTTGTACACCTTC. The encoded protein is CASSSSRLYTF.